These T cell receptor beta chains were read from a single sample in a study of CD4+ T cells in melanoma. Only in-frame clones appear in the TCRdb table, and some are missing; sequencing was by immunoSEQ multiplex PCR. Of 15,000 to 20,000 clones listed, roughly 85% were seen once; the top ten hold around 5.4%. Sequences were obtained from cells from a culture (not recorded whether cultured in vitro). The receptor source for this set is a human donor with melanoma. The CDR3 runs from the conserved cysteine through the conserved F or W. Each record gives: J gene, clone size, V gene, D gene, CDR3 DNA, CDR3 protein. D genes are given only for firm matches. Rows may omit the clone size; those that give it use once, few, many or a size class.

j_gene: TRBJ1-2; abundance: NA; v_gene: TRBV11-2; d_gene: TRBD1; CDR3nt: TGTGCCAGCAGCTTAGTTCAGGGGGGGTATGGCTACACCTTC; CDR3aa: CASSLVQGGYGYTF
j_gene: TRBJ2-7; abundance: NA; v_gene: TRBV2; d_gene: NA; CDR3nt: TGTGCCAGCAGTCGGACACGTTACGAGCAGTACTTC; CDR3aa: CASSRTRYEQYF
j_gene: TRBJ1-2; abundance: NA; v_gene: TRBV6-1; d_gene: NA; CDR3nt: TGTGCCAGCCCGGGTGAGAGCTATGGCTACACCTTC; CDR3aa: CASPGESYGYTF
j_gene: TRBJ1-3; abundance: few; v_gene: TRBV7-6; d_gene: NA; CDR3nt: TGTGCCAGCAGCTTAGCGAAAAGGACTCTTCGACGGGACACCATATATTTT; CDR3aa: CASSLAKRTLRRDTIYF
j_gene: TRBJ1-4; abundance: NA; v_gene: TRBV5-1; d_gene: NA; CDR3nt: TGCGCCAGCAGATTTCTAGGGTGGACTAATGAAAAACTGTTTTTT; CDR3aa: CASRFLGWTNEKLFF
j_gene: TRBJ1-5; abundance: NA; v_gene: TRBV4-2; d_gene: NA; CDR3nt: TGTGCCAGCAGCCAATCTGGGGGCAGGGGGCCCCAGCATTTT; CDR3aa: CASSQSGGRGPQHF
j_gene: TRBJ1-2; abundance: NA; v_gene: TRBV25-1; d_gene: NA; CDR3nt: TGTGCCAGCAGTGAATCCGGGGACCAGGGTTATGGCTACACCTTC; CDR3aa: CASSESGDQGYGYTF
j_gene: TRBJ2-5; abundance: NA; v_gene: TRBV6-6; d_gene: TRBD2; CDR3nt: TGTGCCAGCCACTTAAGGCGGGGGTCTTGGGACCAGTACTTC; CDR3aa: CASHLRRGSWDQYF
j_gene: TRBJ2-2; abundance: NA; v_gene: TRBV19; d_gene: NA; CDR3nt: TGTGCCAGTAGAGGTTATGCGAGGAACACCGGGGAGCTGTTTTTT; CDR3aa: CASRGYARNTGELFF
j_gene: TRBJ2-3; abundance: NA; v_gene: TRBV11-1; d_gene: TRBD1; CDR3nt: TGTGCCAGCAGCTTAGTGGGACAGGGTACAGATACGCAGTATTTT; CDR3aa: CASSLVGQGTDTQYF
j_gene: TRBJ2-7; abundance: NA; v_gene: TRBV5-1; d_gene: TRBD1; CDR3nt: TGCGCCAGCAGCTTGGGGGACAGGGCCTCGCGGGGGCAGTACTTC; CDR3aa: CASSLGDRASRGQYF
j_gene: TRBJ1-1; abundance: few; v_gene: TRBV30; d_gene: TRBD1; CDR3nt: TGTGCCCGCACAGGGGCACGGAACACTGAAGCTTTCTTT; CDR3aa: CARTGARNTEAFF
j_gene: TRBJ2-2; abundance: few; v_gene: TRBV5-1; d_gene: TRBD2; CDR3nt: TGCGCCAGCAGCCCGGGCGTAGCGGGGCCGAACACCGGGGAGCTGTTTTTT; CDR3aa: CASSPGVAGPNTGELFF
j_gene: TRBJ1-1; abundance: NA; v_gene: TRBV9; d_gene: NA; CDR3nt: TGTGCCAGCAGCGTAGGGAGGGGCGGCGGGGGGGACACTGAAGCTTTCTTT; CDR3aa: CASSVGRGGGGDTEAFF
j_gene: TRBJ1-2; abundance: few; v_gene: TRBV29-1; d_gene: TRBD1; CDR3nt: TGCAGCGTCACCGGGACAGGTTTTGACTATGGCTACACCTTC; CDR3aa: CSVTGTGFDYGYTF
j_gene: TRBJ2-7; abundance: NA; v_gene: TRBV7-9; d_gene: NA; CDR3nt: TGTGCCAGCAGCTTAGAGGCCCAGGGAAGCGAGCAGTACTTC; CDR3aa: CASSLEAQGSEQYF
j_gene: TRBJ2-3; abundance: NA; v_gene: TRBV5-4; d_gene: TRBD1; CDR3nt: TGTGCCAGCAGCTTGTCTGGGACAGAGGCGCAGTATTTT; CDR3aa: CASSLSGTEAQYF
j_gene: TRBJ2-5; abundance: few; v_gene: TRBV5-4; d_gene: NA; CDR3nt: TGTGCCAGCAGCTTCCCAGGGACAGAGACCCAGTACTTC; CDR3aa: CASSFPGTETQYF
j_gene: TRBJ1-2; abundance: NA; v_gene: TRBV5-4; d_gene: NA; CDR3nt: TGTGCCAGCAGCTTGGGAAGGGGCCCTAACTATGGCTACACCTTC; CDR3aa: CASSLGRGPNYGYTF
j_gene: TRBJ1-5; abundance: NA; v_gene: TRBV7-8; d_gene: NA; CDR3nt: TGTGCCAGCAGCTTAAGGAGCAATCAGCCCCAGCATTTT; CDR3aa: CASSLRSNQPQHF
j_gene: TRBJ2-2; abundance: few; v_gene: TRBV7-8; d_gene: TRBD2; CDR3nt: TGTGCCAGCAGCCAACGGTGGGAGGGCGCGAACACCGGGGAGCTGTTTTTT; CDR3aa: CASSQRWEGANTGELFF
j_gene: TRBJ1-2; abundance: NA; v_gene: TRBV28; d_gene: NA; CDR3nt: TGTGCCAGCAGCTCCTCGACCGGGGCAATCTATGGCTACACCTTC; CDR3aa: CASSSSTGAIYGYTF
j_gene: TRBJ2-7; abundance: NA; v_gene: TRBV5-4; d_gene: NA; CDR3nt: TGTGCCAGCAGCCAAAAAACAGGGCCTAGCGTCTTCTACGAGCAGTACTTC; CDR3aa: CASSQKTGPSVFYEQYF
j_gene: TRBJ2-3; abundance: NA; v_gene: TRBV15; d_gene: NA; CDR3nt: TGTGCCACCTGGGGGACTAGCACAGATACGCAGTATTTT; CDR3aa: CATWGTSTDTQYF
j_gene: TRBJ2-3; abundance: NA; v_gene: TRBV6-5; d_gene: TRBD2; CDR3nt: TGTGCCAGCAGTTACTGGACTAGCGGCACAGATACGCAGTATTTT; CDR3aa: CASSYWTSGTDTQYF
j_gene: TRBJ1-2; abundance: NA; v_gene: TRBV7-8; d_gene: NA; CDR3nt: TGTGCCAGCAGCTTTCTCCAGGTGAACTATGGCTACACCTTC; CDR3aa: CASSFLQVNYGYTF
j_gene: TRBJ2-3; abundance: NA; v_gene: TRBV5-1; d_gene: NA; CDR3nt: TGCGCCAGCAGCTCCCAGTCCCCAGATACGCAGTATTTT; CDR3aa: CASSSQSPDTQYF
j_gene: TRBJ2-3; abundance: NA; v_gene: TRBV7-2; d_gene: TRBD2; CDR3nt: TGTGCCAGCAGCTTGGCGGGGGGGTGGACAGATACGCAGTATTTT; CDR3aa: CASSLAGGWTDTQYF
j_gene: TRBJ1-2; abundance: NA; v_gene: TRBV5-1; d_gene: NA; CDR3nt: TGCGCCAGCAGCTTGGGGGGACCTAACTATGGCTACACCTTC; CDR3aa: CASSLGGPNYGYTF
j_gene: TRBJ2-1; abundance: NA; v_gene: TRBV7-8; d_gene: NA; CDR3nt: TGTGCCAGCAGCTTAGTAGCCGGCTATGAGCAGTTCTTC; CDR3aa: CASSLVAGYEQFF
j_gene: TRBJ2-2; abundance: NA; v_gene: TRBV5-1; d_gene: NA; CDR3nt: TGCGCCAGCAGCTCCAGGAACACCGGGGAGCTGTTTTTT; CDR3aa: CASSSRNTGELFF
j_gene: TRBJ2-3; abundance: NA; v_gene: TRBV9; d_gene: NA; CDR3nt: TGTGCCAGCAGCCCCCGGACTAATCTCGCGGATACGCAGTATTTT; CDR3aa: CASSPRTNLADTQYF
j_gene: TRBJ1-2; abundance: NA; v_gene: TRBV18; d_gene: NA; CDR3nt: TGTGCCAGCTCACCTGATGGGGCTAGGGGCTACACCTTC; CDR3aa: CASSPDGARGYTF
j_gene: TRBJ2-7; abundance: NA; v_gene: TRBV5-4; d_gene: NA; CDR3nt: TGTGCCAGCAGCCCGGACAGCCGCCCTTCCTACGAGCAGTACTTC; CDR3aa: CASSPDSRPSYEQYF
j_gene: TRBJ2-5; abundance: NA; v_gene: TRBV29-1; d_gene: NA; CDR3nt: TGCAGCGTCCACAGGGTGAGGACCCAGTACTTC; CDR3aa: CSVHRVRTQYF
j_gene: TRBJ1-4; abundance: NA; v_gene: TRBV10-2; d_gene: NA; CDR3nt: TGCGCCAGCAGTCAAACCCAAGGGGCGATGCTGTTTTTT; CDR3aa: CASSQTQGAMLFF
j_gene: TRBJ2-3; abundance: few; v_gene: TRBV5-1; d_gene: NA; CDR3nt: TGCGCCAGCAGCTTGGAGCGGACCGGCACAGATACGCAGTATTTT; CDR3aa: CASSLERTGTDTQYF
j_gene: TRBJ2-3; abundance: NA; v_gene: TRBV4-2; d_gene: NA; CDR3nt: TGTGCCAGCAGCCAAGAGACAGATACGCAGTATTTT; CDR3aa: CASSQETDTQYF
j_gene: TRBJ2-1; abundance: NA; v_gene: TRBV29-1; d_gene: NA; CDR3nt: TGCAGCGGGACCGTGAGCTCCTACAATGAGCAGTTCTTC; CDR3aa: CSGTVSSYNEQFF
j_gene: TRBJ1-2; abundance: NA; v_gene: TRBV27; d_gene: NA; CDR3nt: TGTGCCAGCAGTTTAATGGGGGGAACCTGGACAAACTATGGCTACACCTTC; CDR3aa: CASSLMGGTWTNYGYTF
j_gene: TRBJ1-5; abundance: NA; v_gene: TRBV18; d_gene: NA; CDR3nt: TGTGCCAGCTCACCAAGTGGAGGGTTCAATCAGCCCCAGCATTTT; CDR3aa: CASSPSGGFNQPQHF
j_gene: TRBJ2-1; abundance: NA; v_gene: TRBV18; d_gene: TRBD2; CDR3nt: TGTGCCAGCTCACCACAAGGGAGCGGGGGGTCCTACAATGAGCAGTTCTTC; CDR3aa: CASSPQGSGGSYNEQFF
j_gene: TRBJ2-5; abundance: NA; v_gene: TRBV10-2; d_gene: NA; CDR3nt: TGCGCCAGCAGTGACTGGGCAGGGTTACAAGAGACCCAGTACTTC; CDR3aa: CASSDWAGLQETQYF
j_gene: TRBJ2-3; abundance: few; v_gene: TRBV7-9; d_gene: NA; CDR3nt: TGTGCTCTTACGAGGCGCGGGGAGGGCACAGATACGCAGTATTTT; CDR3aa: CALTRRGEGTDTQYF
j_gene: TRBJ1-5; abundance: NA; v_gene: TRBV7-8; d_gene: NA; CDR3nt: TGTGCCAGCAGCTGGGGTACAGGGAAGCAGCCCCAGCATTTT; CDR3aa: CASSWGTGKQPQHF
j_gene: TRBJ1-4; abundance: NA; v_gene: TRBV4-1; d_gene: NA; CDR3nt: TGCGCCAGCAGCCAAGAAGGCCGACAGCCAAATGAAAAACTGTTTTTT; CDR3aa: CASSQEGRQPNEKLFF
j_gene: TRBJ2-3; abundance: NA; v_gene: TRBV5-6; d_gene: NA; CDR3nt: TGTGCCAGCATCGAACTACAGGGAAACACAGATACGCAGTATTTT; CDR3aa: CASIELQGNTDTQYF
j_gene: TRBJ2-1; abundance: NA; v_gene: TRBV2; d_gene: TRBD2; CDR3nt: TGTGCCAGGGGTCTCCTAGCGGGGGACAGCTCCTACAATGAGCAGTTCTTC; CDR3aa: CARGLLAGDSSYNEQFF
j_gene: TRBJ1-2; abundance: NA; v_gene: TRBV7-6; d_gene: NA; CDR3nt: TGTGCCAGCAGCTTAGGGGGTTCGCAGGGCTACACCTTC; CDR3aa: CASSLGGSQGYTF
j_gene: TRBJ2-1; abundance: NA; v_gene: TRBV2; d_gene: NA; CDR3nt: TGTGCCAGCAACCGGGACTCCTACAATGAGCAGTTCTTC; CDR3aa: CASNRDSYNEQFF
j_gene: TRBJ1-1; abundance: NA; v_gene: TRBV7-6; d_gene: NA; CDR3nt: TGTGCCAGCAGCTTAGCCTGGAACACTGAAGCTTTCTTT; CDR3aa: CASSLAWNTEAFF
j_gene: TRBJ1-5; abundance: once; v_gene: TRBV6-1; d_gene: NA; CDR3nt: TGTGCCAGTTGGGATGGCAATCAGCCCCAGCATTTT; CDR3aa: CASWDGNQPQHF
j_gene: TRBJ2-1; abundance: NA; v_gene: TRBV10-3; d_gene: NA; CDR3nt: TGTGCCATCAGTGAGGCTAGCACGCCTCGGTATGAGCAGTTCTTC; CDR3aa: CAISEASTPRYEQFF
j_gene: TRBJ2-3; abundance: NA; v_gene: TRBV27; d_gene: NA; CDR3nt: TGTGCCAGCAGTCCCGCGGGGGCCACCACAGATACGCAGTATTTT; CDR3aa: CASSPAGATTDTQYF
j_gene: TRBJ1-4; abundance: NA; v_gene: TRBV5-1; d_gene: NA; CDR3nt: TGCGCCAGCAGCTTGAAAGCAACTAATGAAAAACTGTTTTTT; CDR3aa: CASSLKATNEKLFF
j_gene: TRBJ1-5; abundance: NA; v_gene: TRBV18; d_gene: NA; CDR3nt: TGTGCCAGCTCGGACGACAGGAATCAGCCCCAGCATTTT; CDR3aa: CASSDDRNQPQHF
j_gene: TRBJ1-1; abundance: NA; v_gene: TRBV18; d_gene: NA; CDR3nt: TGTGCCAGCTCACCAGGTGACACCCGAGAAGCTTTCTTT; CDR3aa: CASSPGDTREAFF
j_gene: TRBJ2-2; abundance: few; v_gene: TRBV7-9; d_gene: NA; CDR3nt: TGTGCCAGCACCCACCGAGAGGGAAACACCGGGGAGCTGTTTTTT; CDR3aa: CASTHREGNTGELFF
j_gene: TRBJ2-1; abundance: NA; v_gene: TRBV6-5; d_gene: TRBD1; CDR3nt: TGTGCCAGCAGTACCTTACGGACAGGGCAGTTCTTC; CDR3aa: CASSTLRTGQFF
j_gene: TRBJ2-7; abundance: NA; v_gene: TRBV18; d_gene: TRBD1; CDR3nt: TGTGCCAGCTCACCACCGCGACAGGGATACGAGCAGTACTTC; CDR3aa: CASSPPRQGYEQYF